This entry lists 10 T cell receptor beta chains sequenced from one sample in a study of response to subunit inactivated influenza vaccine. Using its own MiXCR run on the RT-PCR reads, TCRdb lists one record per CDR3 protein. The table records about 540,000 distinct CDR3 sequences, 20% to 25% of them present only once. These data also formed part of another study, on T cells expressing NK-cell markers. In that study: Beta-chain TCR cDNA was generated via 5'RACE template switching with UMIs.

The sequences come from CD4+ T cells sorted from PBMCs, collected less than 13 days after vaccination. The receptor set was obtained from a man aged 50 to 60 who received an inactivated influenza vaccine.

This clonotype was observed many times. The chain recombines TRBV15 with TRBJ1-2; 7 positions match TRBD1. Germline V gives CDR1 LNHNV, CDR2 YYDKDF (reference sequence). The V and J ends lost 3 bases and 3 bases, in that order; junction bases with no gene match: 16. This CDR3 spans 18 amino acids. The CDR3 region has the DNA TGTGCCACCAGCAGCGGGGGATACCAGGACAGGTCATACTATGGCTACACCTTC. Amino acids: CATSSGGYQDRSYYGYTF.

The chain uses TRBV4-3 and TRBJ2-7; D possibly corresponds to TRBD1 (6 bases). This CDR3 has 15 amino acids. The germline gives CDR1 LGHNA, CDR2 YSLEER. V gave up 1 base and J gave up 4 bases, with 14 bases separating them. In DNA, the CDR3 is TGCGCCAGCAGCCAAGTGACAGGTGGGGTTTACGAGCAGTACTTC. Amino acid sequence: CASSQVTGGVYEQYF.

The chain uses TRBV5-1 and TRBJ2-1; 8 nucleotides agree with TRBD2. Germline-derived CDR1 and CDR2 are SGHRS and YFSETQ. This CDR3 is 17 amino acids long. With 4 bases clipped from V and 4 bases from J, the junction kept 13 bases outside the gene matches. Written as DNA, the CDR3 is TGCGCCAGCAGCGGTCCAGCGGGAGTTGCGTCGTACAATGAGCAGTTCTTC. This codes for CASSGPAGVASYNEQFF.

This clonotype was seen more than once but under ten times. The chain employs TRBV11-2 and TRBJ1-6; D is ambiguous. Trimming took off 7 bases at V and 4 bases at J, with 11 bases between the two ends. CDR1 is SGHAT, CDR2 FQNNGV, per germline. The CDR3 has 14 residues. In DNA, the CDR3 is TGTGCCAGCAAGTCGACACCTTATAATTCACCCCTCCACTTT. Amino acid sequence: CASKSTPYNSPLHF. Full variable domain (rest looked up from reference TRBV11-2 and TRBJ1-6): EAGVAQSPRYKIIEKRQSVAFWCNPISGHATLYWYQQILGQGPKLLIQFQNNGVVDDSQLPKDRFSAERLKGVDSTLKIQPAKLEDSAVYLCASKSTPYNSPLHFGNGTRLTVT.

The chain employs TRBV12-3 or TRBV12-4 and TRBJ1-4; D ambiguous. The CDR3 is 13 residues long. Trimming left V 5 bases short and J 3 bases short, with 7 bases between. In DNA, the CDR3 is TGTGCCAGCAGTGGAGGAGCTAATGAAAAACTGTTTTTT. Translating gives CASSGGANEKLFF.

The genes are TRBV7-2 and TRBJ2-7; the D gene is possibly TRBD1 (5 bases). V was trimmed by 0 bases and J by 7 bases, leaving 10 bases between them. Germline CDR1 reads SGHTA; CDR2 reads FQGNSA. The CDR3 is made up of 13 amino acids. CDR3 sequence: CASSLAGEREQYF. The CDR3 bases are TGTGCCAGCAGCTTAGCAGGGGAAAGAGAGCAGTACTTC.

CDR3: CASKGAPRYGYTF. As DNA, the CDR3 is TGTGCCAGCAAGGGGGCTCCTCGGTATGGCTACACCTTC. This chain uses TRBV12-3 or TRBV12-4 with TRBJ1-2; 7 nucleotides match TRBD1. Unmatched junction bases numbered 7, after V lost 7 bases and J lost 5 bases. The CDR3 is made up of 13 amino acids.

V gene TRBV20-1 combines with J gene TRBJ1-5, with D perhaps matching TRBD1 (5 bases). Trimming took off 0 bases at V and 7 bases at J, with 13 bases between the two ends. The germline V gene encodes CDR1 DFQATT and CDR2 SNEGSKA (reference sequence). CDR3 length: 14 residues. The CDR3 DNA reads TGCAGTGCTAGAGATCCAGGGAGGGGCCAGCCCCAGCATTTT. This codes for CSARDPGRGQPQHF.

The chain links TRBV20-1 to TRBJ1-1, with 8 bases that match TRBD1. CDR1 DFQATT and CDR2 SNEGSKA come from the germline V gene (reference sequence). The CDR3 runs 13 residues. Trimming cost V 6 bases and J 6 bases; bases outside gene matches: 9. CDR3 amino acids: CSAMTGVLSEAFF. In DNA form, the CDR3 reads TGCAGTGCCATGACAGGGGTCCTCTCTGAAGCTTTCTTT.

The chain has TRBV5-1 and TRBJ2-7; D not certain. This CDR3 contains 15 residues. Trimming removed 0 bases at V and 2 bases at J, with 12 bases between. Looked up from germline, CDR1 is SGHRS and CDR2 is YFSETQ. The CDR3 bases are TGCGCCAGCAGCTTGGACTTTATAACCCCCTACGAGCAGTACTTC. It translates to CASSLDFITPYEQYF.